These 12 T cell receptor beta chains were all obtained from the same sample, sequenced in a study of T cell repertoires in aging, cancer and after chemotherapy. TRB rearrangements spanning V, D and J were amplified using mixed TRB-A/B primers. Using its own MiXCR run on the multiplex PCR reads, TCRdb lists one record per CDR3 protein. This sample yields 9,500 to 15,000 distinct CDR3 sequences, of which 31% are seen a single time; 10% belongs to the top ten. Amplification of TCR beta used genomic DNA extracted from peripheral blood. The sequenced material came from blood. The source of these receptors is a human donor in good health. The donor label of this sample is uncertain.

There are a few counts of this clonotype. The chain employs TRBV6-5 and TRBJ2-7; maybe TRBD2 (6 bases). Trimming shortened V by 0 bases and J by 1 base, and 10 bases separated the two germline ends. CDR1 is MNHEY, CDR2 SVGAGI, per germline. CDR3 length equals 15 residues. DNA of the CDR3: TGTGCCAGCAGTTACTCCGGGGGACGGTCCTACGAGCAGTACTTC. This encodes CASSYSGGRSYEQYF.

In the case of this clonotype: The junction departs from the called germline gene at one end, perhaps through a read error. CDR3 DNA: TGTGCCAGCAGTCAAAGGGGCTCGGGACAGCTCCTCCCTTCCTTC. This gives the protein CASSQRGSGQLLPSF. The chain carries TRBV6-6 and TRBJ1-2; 7 bases are shared with TRBD1. CDR1 is MNHNY and CDR2 is SVGAGI in the germline V gene (reference sequence). The CDR3 spans 15 residues.

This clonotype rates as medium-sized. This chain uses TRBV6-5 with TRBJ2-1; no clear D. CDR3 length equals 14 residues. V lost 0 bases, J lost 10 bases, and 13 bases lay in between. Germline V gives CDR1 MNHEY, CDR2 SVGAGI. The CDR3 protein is CASSYSIAAWEQFF. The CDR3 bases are TGTGCCAGCAGTTACTCGATTGCGGCGTGGGAGCAGTTCTTC.

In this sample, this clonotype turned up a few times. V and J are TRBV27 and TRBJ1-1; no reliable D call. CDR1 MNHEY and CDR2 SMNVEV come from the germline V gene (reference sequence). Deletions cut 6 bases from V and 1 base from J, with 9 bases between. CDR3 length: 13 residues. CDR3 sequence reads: CASSRKGNTEAFF. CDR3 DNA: TGTGCCAGCAGCCGAAAGGGGAACACTGAAGCTTTCTTT.

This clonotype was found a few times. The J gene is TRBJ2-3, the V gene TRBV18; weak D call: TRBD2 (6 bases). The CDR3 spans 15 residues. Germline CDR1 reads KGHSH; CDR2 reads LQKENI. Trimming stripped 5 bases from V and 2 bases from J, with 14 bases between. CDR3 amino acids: CASSGFGTYTDTQYF. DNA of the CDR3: TGTGCCAGCTCAGGATTTGGGACTTACACAGATACGCAGTATTTT. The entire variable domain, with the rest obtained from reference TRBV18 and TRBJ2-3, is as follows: NAGVMQNPRHLVRRRGQEARLRCSPMKGHSHVYWYRQLPEEGLKFMVYLQKENIIDESGMPKERFSAEFPKEGPSILRIQQVVRGDSAAYFCASSGFGTYTDTQYFGPGTRLTVL.

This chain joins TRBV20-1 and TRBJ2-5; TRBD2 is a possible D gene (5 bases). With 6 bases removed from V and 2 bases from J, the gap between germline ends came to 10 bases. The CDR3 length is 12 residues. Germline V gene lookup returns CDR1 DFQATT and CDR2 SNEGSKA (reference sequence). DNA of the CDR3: TGCAGTGCCGACGGGATACAAGAGACCCAGTACTTC. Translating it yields CSADGIQETQYF.

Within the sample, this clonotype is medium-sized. The DNA of the CDR3 is TGTGCCAGCAGCTTGGCGGGTTTTAACTATGGCTACACCTTC. Translated: CASSLAGFNYGYTF. This chain joins TRBV5-6 and TRBJ1-2, with D hard to call. The CDR3 is made up of 14 amino acids. Trimming shortened V by 0 bases and J by 1 base, and 7 bases separated the two germline ends. Germline loops: CDR1 SGHDT, CDR2 YYEEEE.

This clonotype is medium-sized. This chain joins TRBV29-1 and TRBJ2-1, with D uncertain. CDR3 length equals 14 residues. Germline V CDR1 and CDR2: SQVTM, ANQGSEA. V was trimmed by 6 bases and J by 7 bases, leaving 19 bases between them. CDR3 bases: TGCAGCGTAGACCGGGTACAGCTCATTAATGAGCAGTTCTTC. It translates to CSVDRVQLINEQFF.

The CDR3 loop is CASSQSSTAQETQYF. The CDR3 DNA reads TGTGCCAGCAGCCAAAGTTCGACAGCACAAGAGACCCAGTACTTC. This sequence joins TRBV14 and TRBJ2-5, with TRBD1 as a possible D gene (5 bases). CDR1 is SGHDN and CDR2 is FVKESK in the germline V gene. V lost 2 bases and J lost 2, with 12 bases in between. The CDR3 runs 15 residues.

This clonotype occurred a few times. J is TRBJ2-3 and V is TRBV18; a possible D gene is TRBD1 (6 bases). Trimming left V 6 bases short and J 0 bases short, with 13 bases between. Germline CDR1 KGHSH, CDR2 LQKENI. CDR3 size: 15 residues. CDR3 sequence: CASSLTGYSTDTQYF. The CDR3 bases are TGTGCCAGCTCCCTCACAGGGTACAGCACAGATACGCAGTATTTT.

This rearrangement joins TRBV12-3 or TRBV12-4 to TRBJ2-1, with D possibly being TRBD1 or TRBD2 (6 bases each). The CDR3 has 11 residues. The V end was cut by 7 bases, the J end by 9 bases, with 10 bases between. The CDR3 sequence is CASTRGVEQFF. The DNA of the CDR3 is TGTGCCAGCACGAGGGGGGTTGAGCAGTTCTTC.

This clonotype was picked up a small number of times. The CDR3 bases are TGTGCCAGCAGTCGACCCCCCACAGATACGCAGTATTTT. This sequence encodes CASSRPPTDTQYF. The gene calls are TRBV12-3 or TRBV12-4 and TRBJ2-3, with D hard to call. The CDR3 is made up of 13 amino acids. Trimming removed 5 bases from V and 2 bases from J, with 8 bases in between.